This T cell receptor (beta chain) originates from a study of beta chain features in type 1 diabetes. Study as a whole: Examination covered around 98,000,000 sorted cells spanning all samples.

In this sample, this clone turned up a few times. No antigen is known for it. Of the isolated RNA, all was reverse transcribed, and so the sequenced material was expressed TCRB transcripts. The method was immunoSEQ multiplex PCR; TCRdb's version includes in-frame clones alone and lacks a portion of them. Counted here are roughly 290,000 clones, approximately 16% occurring once; the ten biggest clones make up roughly 0.015%. Study-wide findings and caveats: TCRB CDR3s were moderately but significantly shorter in Type 1 diabetes patients in all four CD4+ subsets.

CDR3 size: 15 residues. Trimming stripped 1 base from V and 6 bases from J, with 14 bases between. The germline gives CDR1 SGHRS, CDR2 YFSETQ. V is TRBV5-1 and J is TRBJ2-1; a weak D match, TRBD2 (6 bases). The sequenced material came from naive CD4+ T cells from blood. The receptor was derived from a man younger than 35 with type 1 diabetes. CDR3 loop: CASSLWLASGNEQFF. Written as DNA, the CDR3 is TGCGCCAGCAGCTTGTGGCTAGCGTCGGGCAATGAGCAGTTCTTC. Together with reference TRBV5-1 and TRBJ2-1, the CDR3 gives the full variable domain: KAGVTQTPRYLIKTRGQQVTLSCSPISGHRSVSWYQQTPGQGLQFLFEYFSETQRNKGNFPGRFSGRQFSNSRSEMNVSTLELGDSALYLCASSLWLASGNEQFFGPGTRLTVL.